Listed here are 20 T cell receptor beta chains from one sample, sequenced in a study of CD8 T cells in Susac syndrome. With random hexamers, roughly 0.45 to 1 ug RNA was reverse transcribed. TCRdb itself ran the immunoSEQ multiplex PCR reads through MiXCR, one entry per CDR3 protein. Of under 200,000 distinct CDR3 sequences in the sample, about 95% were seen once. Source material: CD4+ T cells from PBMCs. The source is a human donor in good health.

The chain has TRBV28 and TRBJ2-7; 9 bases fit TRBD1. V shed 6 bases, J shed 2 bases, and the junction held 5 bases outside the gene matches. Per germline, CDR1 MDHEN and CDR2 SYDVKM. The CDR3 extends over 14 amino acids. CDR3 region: CASRGQGSPYEQYV. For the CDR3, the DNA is TGTGCCAGCAGAGGACAGGGGAGCCCCTACGAGCAGTACGTC.

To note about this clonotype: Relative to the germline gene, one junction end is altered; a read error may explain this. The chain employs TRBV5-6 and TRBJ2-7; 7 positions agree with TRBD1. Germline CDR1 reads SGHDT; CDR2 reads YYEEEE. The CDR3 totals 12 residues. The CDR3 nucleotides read TGTGCCAGCAGCTACAGACAGGGCGCGAGAGGGTTC. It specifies CASSYRQGARGF.

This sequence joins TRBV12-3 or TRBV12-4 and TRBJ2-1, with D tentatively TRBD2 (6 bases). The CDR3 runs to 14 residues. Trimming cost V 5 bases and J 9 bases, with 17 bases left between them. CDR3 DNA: TGTGCCAGCAGTACACTAGCCCTATACGGTGAGCAGTTCTTC. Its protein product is CASSTLALYGEQFF.

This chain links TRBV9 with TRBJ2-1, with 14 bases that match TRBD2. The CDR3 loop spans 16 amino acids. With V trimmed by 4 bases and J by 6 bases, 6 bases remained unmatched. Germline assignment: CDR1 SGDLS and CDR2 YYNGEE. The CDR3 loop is CASSPRLAGGVNEQFF. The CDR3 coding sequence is TGTGCCAGCAGCCCGAGACTAGCGGGAGGGGTCAATGAGCAGTTCTTC.

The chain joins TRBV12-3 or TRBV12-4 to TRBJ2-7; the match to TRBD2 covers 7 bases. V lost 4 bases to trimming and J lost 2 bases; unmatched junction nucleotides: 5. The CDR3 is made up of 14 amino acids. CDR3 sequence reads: CASSSGTIPYEQYV. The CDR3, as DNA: TGTGCCAGCAGTTCCGGGACTATCCCCTACGAGCAGTACGTC.

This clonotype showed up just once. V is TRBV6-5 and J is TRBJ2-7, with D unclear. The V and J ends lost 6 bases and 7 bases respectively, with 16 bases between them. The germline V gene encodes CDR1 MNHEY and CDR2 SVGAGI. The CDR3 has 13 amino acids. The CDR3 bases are TGTGCCAGCAGAGTCGATAACGGTGGGGAGCAGTACGTC. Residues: CASRVDNGGEQYV.

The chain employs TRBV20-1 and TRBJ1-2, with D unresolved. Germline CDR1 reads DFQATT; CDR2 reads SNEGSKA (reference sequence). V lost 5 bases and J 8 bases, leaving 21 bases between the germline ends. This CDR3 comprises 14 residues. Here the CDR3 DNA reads TGCAGTGCTCACACCCCTGGGAGCAGGATCGGCTACACCTTC. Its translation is CSAHTPGSRIGYTF.

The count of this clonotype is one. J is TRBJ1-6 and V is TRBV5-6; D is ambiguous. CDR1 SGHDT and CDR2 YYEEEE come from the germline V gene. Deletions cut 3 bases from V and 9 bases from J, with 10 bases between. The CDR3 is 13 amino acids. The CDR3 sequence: CASSSMGSSPLHF. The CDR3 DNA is TGTGCCAGCAGCTCCATGGGGTCTTCACCCCTCCACTTT.

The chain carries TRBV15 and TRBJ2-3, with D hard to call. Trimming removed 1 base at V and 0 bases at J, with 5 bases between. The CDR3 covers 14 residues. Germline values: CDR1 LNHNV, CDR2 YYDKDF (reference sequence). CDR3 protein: CATSRGGSTDTQYF. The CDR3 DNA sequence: TGTGCCACCAGCAGAGGCGGCAGCACAGATACGCAGTATTTT. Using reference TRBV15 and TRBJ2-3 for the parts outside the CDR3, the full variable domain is DAMVIQNPRYQVTQFGKPVTLSCSQTLNHNVMYWYQQKSSQAPKLLFHYYDKDFNNEADTPDNFQSRRPNTSFCFLDIRSPGLGDTAMYLCATSRGGSTDTQYFGPGTRLTVL.

The CDR3 DNA reads as TGTGCCAGCAGTTTATCGGGGAAGCGGATGGAAGCTTTCTTT. Translating it yields CASSLSGKRMEAFF. The J gene is TRBJ1-1, the V gene TRBV27, with D unclear. This CDR3 has 14 amino acids. V was cut by 0 bases and J by 8 bases, with 13 bases left in between. Germline values: CDR1 MNHEY, CDR2 SMNVEV (reference sequence).

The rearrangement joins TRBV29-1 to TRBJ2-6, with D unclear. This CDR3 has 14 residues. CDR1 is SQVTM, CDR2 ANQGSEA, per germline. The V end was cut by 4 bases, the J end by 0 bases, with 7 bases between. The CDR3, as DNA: TGCAGCGTTGCCTTCGGCTCTGGGGCCAACGTCCTGACTTTC. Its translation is CSVAFGSGANVLTF.

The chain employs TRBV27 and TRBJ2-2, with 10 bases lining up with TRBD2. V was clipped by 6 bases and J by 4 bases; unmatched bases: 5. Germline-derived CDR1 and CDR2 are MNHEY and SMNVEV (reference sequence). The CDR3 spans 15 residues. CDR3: CASSLGLAITGELFF. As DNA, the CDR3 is TGTGCCAGCAGCCTGGGACTAGCGATCACCGGGGAGCTGTTTTTT.

This chain's CDR3 is CASSPPPGAGGGTDTQYF. CDR3 nucleotide sequence: TGTGCCAGCAGTCCTCCTCCGGGAGCTGGAGGGGGCACAGATACGCAGTATTTT. The chain recombines TRBV3-1 with TRBJ2-3, with D possibly being TRBD2 (6 bases). Trimming stripped 6 bases from V and 1 base from J, with 23 bases between. This CDR3 is built from 18 residues. The V gene's germline CDR1 is LGHDT and CDR2 YNNKEL (reference sequence).

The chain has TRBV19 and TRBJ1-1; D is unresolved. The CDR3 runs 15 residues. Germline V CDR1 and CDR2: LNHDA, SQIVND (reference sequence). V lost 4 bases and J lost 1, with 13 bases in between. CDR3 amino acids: CASSTPLGRNTEAFF. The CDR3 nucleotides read TGTGCCAGTAGTACGCCCCTCGGGAGGAACACTGAAGCTTTCTTT. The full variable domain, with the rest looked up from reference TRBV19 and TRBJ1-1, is DGGITQSPKYLFRKEGQNVTLSCEQNLNHDAMYWYRQDPGQGLRLIYYSQIVNDFQKGDIAEGYSVSREKKESFPLTVTSAQKNPTAFYLCASSTPLGRNTEAFFGQGTRLTVV.

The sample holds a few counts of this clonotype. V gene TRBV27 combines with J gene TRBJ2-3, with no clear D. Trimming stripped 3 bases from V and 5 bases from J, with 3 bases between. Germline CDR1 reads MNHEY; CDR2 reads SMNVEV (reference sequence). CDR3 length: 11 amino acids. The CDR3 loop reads CASSFKDTQYF. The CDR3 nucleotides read TGTGCCAGCAGTTTTAAAGATACGCAGTATTTT.

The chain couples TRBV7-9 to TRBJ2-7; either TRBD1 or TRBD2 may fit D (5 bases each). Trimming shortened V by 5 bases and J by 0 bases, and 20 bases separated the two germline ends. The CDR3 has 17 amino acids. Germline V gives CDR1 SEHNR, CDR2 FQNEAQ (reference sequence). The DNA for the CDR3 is TGTGCCAGCAGCCCACCCACCGGGGACGGGAACTCCTACGAGCAGTACTTC. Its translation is CASSPPTGDGNSYEQYF.

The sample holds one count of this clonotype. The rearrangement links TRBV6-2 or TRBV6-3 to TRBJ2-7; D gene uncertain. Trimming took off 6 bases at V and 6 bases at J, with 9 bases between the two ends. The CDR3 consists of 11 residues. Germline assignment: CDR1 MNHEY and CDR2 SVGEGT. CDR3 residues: CASRSPPEQYF. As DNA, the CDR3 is TGTGCCAGCAGATCCCCCCCCGAGCAGTACTTC.

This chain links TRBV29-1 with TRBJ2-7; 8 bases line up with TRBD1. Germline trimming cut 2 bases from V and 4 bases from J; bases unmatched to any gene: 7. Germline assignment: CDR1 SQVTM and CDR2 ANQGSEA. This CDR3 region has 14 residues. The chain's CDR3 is CSVESRQGAYEQYF. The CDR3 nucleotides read TGCAGCGTTGAATCTCGTCAGGGGGCGTACGAGCAGTACTTC.

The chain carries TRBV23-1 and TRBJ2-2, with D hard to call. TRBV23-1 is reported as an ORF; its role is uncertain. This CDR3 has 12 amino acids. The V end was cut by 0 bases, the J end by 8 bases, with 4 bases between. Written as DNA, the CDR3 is TGCGCCAGCAGTCAATCGGGGGGGGAGCTGTTTTTT. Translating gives CASSQSGGELFF.

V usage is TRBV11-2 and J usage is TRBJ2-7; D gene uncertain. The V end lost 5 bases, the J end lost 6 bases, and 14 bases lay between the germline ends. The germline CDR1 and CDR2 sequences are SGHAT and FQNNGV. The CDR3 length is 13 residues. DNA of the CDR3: TGTGCCAGCAGCACCATCGTTCGCGGCGAGCAGTACGTC. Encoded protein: CASSTIVRGEQYV.